This T cell receptor beta chain was obtained from a study of cytomegalovirus exposure and HLA in healthy donors. Overall study findings and caveats: TRBV6-2, TRBV6-3 and some other V segments were unresolvable in 87-base-pair reads. A later analysis revealed that TCR association rates differed between HLA loci, peaking at DRB1 and bottoming out at HLA-C.

The PCR ran on 60 Vbeta and 13 Jbeta primers. The data were produced by immunoSEQ multiplex PCR, yet TCRdb's version contains in-frame clones alone and is incomplete. This table has about 160,000 clones, around 80% appearing once. A word on this clone: What it binds is not known. A junction boundary mismatches the germline segment, possibly from a read error.

The CDR3 totals 15 residues. Germline-derived CDR1 and CDR2 are SGDLS and YYNGEE. This rearrangement joins TRBV9 to TRBJ1-2, with 12 bases matching TRBD1. The sequence came from a male donor in good health and CMV-seropositive. Specimen: PBMCs. CDR3 loop: CASSEGQGARYGHTF. CDR3 sequence (DNA): TGTGCCAGCAGCGAGGGACAGGGGGCTCGGTATGGCCACACCTTC.